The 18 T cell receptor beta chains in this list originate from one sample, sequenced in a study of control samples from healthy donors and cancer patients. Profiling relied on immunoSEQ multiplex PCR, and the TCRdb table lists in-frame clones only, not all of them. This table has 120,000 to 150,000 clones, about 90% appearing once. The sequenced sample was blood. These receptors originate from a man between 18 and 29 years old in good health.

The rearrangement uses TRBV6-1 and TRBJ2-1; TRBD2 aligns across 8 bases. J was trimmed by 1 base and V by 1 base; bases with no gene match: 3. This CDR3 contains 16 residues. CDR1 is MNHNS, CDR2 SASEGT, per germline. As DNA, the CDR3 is TGTGCCAGCAGTGAAGTAGCGGGGCAATCCTACAATGAGCAGTTCTTC. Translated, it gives CASSEVAGQSYNEQFF.

The CDR3 DNA follows: TGTGCCAGCAGTTTTAACGAGGGGGGTGGCTACACCTTC. Its translation is CASSFNEGGGYTF. V is TRBV12-3 or TRBV12-4 and J is TRBJ1-2, with D maybe TRBD1 (6 bases). Trimming removed 3 bases at V and 7 bases at J, with 12 bases between. The CDR3 is 13 residues long.

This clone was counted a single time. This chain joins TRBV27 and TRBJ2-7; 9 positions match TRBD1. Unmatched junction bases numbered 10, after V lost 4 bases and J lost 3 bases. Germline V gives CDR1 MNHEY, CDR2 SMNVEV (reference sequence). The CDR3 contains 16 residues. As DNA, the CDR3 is TGTGCCAGCAGTTCAGTGACGGGACAGGGTAACTACGAGCAGTACTTC. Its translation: CASSSVTGQGNYEQYF.

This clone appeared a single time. CDR3: CAISESAQGNQPQHF. In DNA form, the CDR3 reads TGTGCCATCAGTGAGTCGGCACAGGGTAATCAGCCCCAGCATTTT. The chain combines TRBV10-3 with TRBJ1-5, with D maybe TRBD1 (6 bases). The CDR3 runs 15 residues. Germline V gives CDR1 ENHRY, CDR2 SYGVKD. Between the trimmed V and J ends, which lost 0 bases and 4 bases, there was a span of 10 bases.

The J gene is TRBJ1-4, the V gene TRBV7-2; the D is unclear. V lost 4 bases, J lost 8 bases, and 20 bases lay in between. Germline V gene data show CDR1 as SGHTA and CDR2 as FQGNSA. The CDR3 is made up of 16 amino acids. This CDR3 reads CASSSRRATSTEKLFF. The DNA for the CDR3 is TGTGCCAGCAGCTCCCGACGGGCCACCAGCACCGAAAAACTGTTTTTT.

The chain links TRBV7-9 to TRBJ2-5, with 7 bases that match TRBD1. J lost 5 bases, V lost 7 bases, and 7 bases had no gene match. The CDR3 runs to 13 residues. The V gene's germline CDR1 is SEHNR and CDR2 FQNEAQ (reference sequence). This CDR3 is CASTLGQLETQYF. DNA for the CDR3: TGTGCCAGCACCCTGGGACAGTTGGAGACCCAGTACTTC.

The DNA for the CDR3 is TGTGCCAGCAGTGAAAGGAACAGGGAATATAATCAGCCCCAGCATTTT. The encoded protein is CASSERNREYNQPQHF. The chain recombines TRBV6-1 with TRBJ1-5; weak D call: TRBD1 (6 bases). The V gene lost 2 bases and the J gene lost 4 bases, with 15 bases spanning the gap. Germline V gene data show CDR1 as MNHNS and CDR2 as SASEGT. The CDR3 has 16 residues.

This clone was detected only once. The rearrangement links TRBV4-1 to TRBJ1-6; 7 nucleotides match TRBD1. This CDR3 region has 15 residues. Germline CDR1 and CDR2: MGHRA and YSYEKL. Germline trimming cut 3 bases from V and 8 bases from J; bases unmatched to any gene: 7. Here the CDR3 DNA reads TGCGCCAGCAGCCAGGATAGACAGGGAGATTCACCCCTCCACTTT. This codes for CASSQDRQGDSPLHF.

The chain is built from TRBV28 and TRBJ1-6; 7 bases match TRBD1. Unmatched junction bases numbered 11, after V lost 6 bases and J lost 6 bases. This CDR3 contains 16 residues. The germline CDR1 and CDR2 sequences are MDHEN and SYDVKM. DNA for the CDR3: TGTGCCAGCAGACTTCGTCGTCAGGGGGGTAATTCACCCCTCCACTTT. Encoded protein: CASRLRRQGGNSPLHF.

The CDR3 DNA sequence: TGTGCCAGCAGTTACTCGTCCGGGGCTGGGGAAAAACTGTTTTTT. Residues: CASSYSSGAGEKLFF. The chain has TRBV6-2 or TRBV6-3 and TRBJ1-4; tentatively, D is TRBD1 (5 bases). The V gene's germline CDR1 is MNHEY and CDR2 SVGEGT. This CDR3 region has 15 residues. Between the trimmed V and J ends, which lost 0 bases and 8 bases, there was a span of 13 bases.

The CDR3 DNA is TGTGCCAGCAAGGTGACAGACTATGGCTACACCTTC. Protein sequence: CASKVTDYGYTF. The chain employs TRBV6-6 and TRBJ1-2; D is possibly TRBD1 (5 bases). Germline loops: CDR1 MNHNY, CDR2 SVGAGI (reference sequence). The CDR3 is made up of 12 amino acids. V was shortened by 7 bases and J by 3 bases, with 9 bases between the two germline ends.

The CDR3 is CASSYRGNEQFF. Written as DNA, the CDR3 is TGCGCCAGCAGCTACCGCGGGAATGAGCAGTTCTTC. The chain recombines TRBV5-1 with TRBJ2-1; a weak D match, TRBD2 (5 bases). There are 12 residues in the CDR3. Germline V gene lookup returns CDR1 SGHRS and CDR2 YFSETQ. V lost 3 bases and J 7 bases, leaving 8 bases between the germline ends. The variable domain in full, completed from reference TRBV5-1 and TRBJ2-1, reads KAGVTQTPRYLIKTRGQQVTLSCSPISGHRSVSWYQQTPGQGLQFLFEYFSETQRNKGNFPGRFSGRQFSNSRSEMNVSTLELGDSALYLCASSYRGNEQFFGPGTRLTVL.

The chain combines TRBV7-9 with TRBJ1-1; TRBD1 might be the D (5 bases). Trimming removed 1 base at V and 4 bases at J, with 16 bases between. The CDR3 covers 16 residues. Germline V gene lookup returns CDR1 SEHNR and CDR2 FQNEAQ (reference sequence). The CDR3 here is CASSLERWQGITEAFF. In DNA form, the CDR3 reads TGTGCCAGCAGCTTAGAACGGTGGCAGGGTATCACTGAAGCTTTCTTT.

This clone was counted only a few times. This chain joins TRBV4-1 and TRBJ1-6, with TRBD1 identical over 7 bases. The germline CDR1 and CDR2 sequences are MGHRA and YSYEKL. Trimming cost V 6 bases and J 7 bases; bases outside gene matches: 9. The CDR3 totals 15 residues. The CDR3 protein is CASRPVGQTNSPLHF. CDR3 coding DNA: TGCGCCAGCAGGCCCGTGGGACAGACAAATTCACCCCTCCACTTT.

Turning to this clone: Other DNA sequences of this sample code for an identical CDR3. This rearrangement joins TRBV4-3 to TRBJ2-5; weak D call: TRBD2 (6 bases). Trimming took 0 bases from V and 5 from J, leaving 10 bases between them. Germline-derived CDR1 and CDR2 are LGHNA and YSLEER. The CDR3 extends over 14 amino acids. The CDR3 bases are TGCGCCAGCAGCCAAGACACTAGCAGGGAGACCCAGTACTTC. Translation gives CASSQDTSRETQYF.

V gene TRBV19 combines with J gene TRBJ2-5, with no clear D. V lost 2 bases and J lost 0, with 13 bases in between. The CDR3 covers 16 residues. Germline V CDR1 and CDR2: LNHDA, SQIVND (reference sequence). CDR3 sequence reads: CASSISPEPYQETQYF. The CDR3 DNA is TGTGCCAGTAGTATATCCCCAGAGCCCTACCAAGAGACCCAGTACTTC.

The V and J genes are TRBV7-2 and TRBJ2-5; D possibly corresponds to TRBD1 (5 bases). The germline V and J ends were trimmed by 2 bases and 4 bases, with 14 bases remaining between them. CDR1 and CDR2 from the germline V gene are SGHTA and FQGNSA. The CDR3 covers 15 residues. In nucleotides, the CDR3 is TGTGCCAGCAGCTTACGCCAGGGTAGGGGAGAGACCCAGTACTTC. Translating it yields CASSLRQGRGETQYF.

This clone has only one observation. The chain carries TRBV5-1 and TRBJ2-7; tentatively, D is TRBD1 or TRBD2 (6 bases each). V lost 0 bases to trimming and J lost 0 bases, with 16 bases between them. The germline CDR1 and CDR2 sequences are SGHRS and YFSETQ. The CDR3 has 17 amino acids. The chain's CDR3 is CASSLGTEGHSSYEQYF. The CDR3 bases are TGCGCCAGCAGCTTGGGCACGGAGGGACACAGCTCCTACGAGCAGTACTTC.